Listed below are T cell receptor beta chains from one sample, sequenced in a study of T cell responses to AZD1222 COVID-19 vaccine. The protocol was immunoSEQ multiplex PCR, while the TCRdb copy is restricted to in-frame clones and leaves out a portion. The data show fewer than 110,000 clones, about nine tenths seen once. The sequencing used peripheral blood, collected on day 0 of AZD1222 vaccination. These receptors all stem from an adult in good health. The CDR3 runs from the conserved cysteine through the conserved F or W.

>TRBV19|TRBJ1-5
CASSKGYQPQHF
>TRBV5-1|TRBJ2-7
CASSVGGQNTYEQYF
>TRBV5-1|TRBJ1-2
CASRPGASNYGYTF
>TRBV6-5|TRBJ2-1
CASRHFSYNEQFF
>TRBV10-3|TRBJ2-2
CAISEPGAGVTGELFF
>TRBV3-1/TRBV3-2|TRBJ2-2
CASSQELQGAGELFF
>TRBV5-6|TRBJ1-1
CASLRGPGTEAFF
>TRBV10-1|TRBJ2-2
CASSVLAGEDTGELFF
>TRBV6-4|TRBJ1-1
CASSDTGFTEAFF
>TRBV6-1|TRBJ1-1
CASSEEVVRETDTEAFF
>TRBV6-5|TRBJ1-1
CASSYVGANTEAFF
>TRBV28|TRBJ1-5
CASSTRFRDQPQHF
>TRBV4-2|TRBJ2-1
CASSQRLAGGMDEQFF
>TRBV28|TRBJ1-6
CASSPTGNSPLHF
>TRBV28|TRBJ2-3
CASSLVAGFADTQYF
>TRBV28|TRBJ2-5
CASTELGPRETQYF
>TRBV24-1|TRBJ1-2
CATSDSGQGPNYGYTF
>TRBV28|TRBJ1-2
CASSSPRRSRGYTF
>TRBV9|TRBJ1-2
CASSAVLGGDGYTF
>TRBV3-1/TRBV3-2|TRBJ1-1
CASSRQGYGLKGTEAFF